This T cell receptor beta chain appears in the sequencing data of a study of T cell repertoires in cytomegalovirus infection. Study-wide context: Well-studied HLA-B-restricted epitopes and recently identified HLA-C-restricted epitopes of CMV were both used in the study.

The study's findings and limits: Across the ex vivo response, the dominant clonotypes were HLA-C-restricted CMV-specific TCR beta clonotypes. Adding up the frequency of public TCR beta families identified people who carried CMV plus the relevant HLA.

The V end lost 7 bases, the J end lost 13 bases, and 17 bases lay between the germline ends. CDR3 size: 12 residues. TCRdb re-called the reads through MiXCR, storing one row per CDR3 protein. The data show about a million distinct CDR3 sequences, roughly 31% seen once. On this clonotype itself: Its antigen is as yet unknown.

The TCR originated in a human donor in good health (CMV status not recorded). Some clones in this sample may be carry-over from other donors' samples. Sequences were derived from cultured CD8+ T cells from PBMCs, sampled from culture after CMV antigen stimulation. The chain carries TRBV12-3 or TRBV12-4 and TRBJ1-5; a possible D gene is TRBD1 (6 bases). The CDR3: CASKDDRTVQHF. CDR3 nucleotides: TGTGCCAGCAAAGACGACAGGACGGTTCAGCATTTT.